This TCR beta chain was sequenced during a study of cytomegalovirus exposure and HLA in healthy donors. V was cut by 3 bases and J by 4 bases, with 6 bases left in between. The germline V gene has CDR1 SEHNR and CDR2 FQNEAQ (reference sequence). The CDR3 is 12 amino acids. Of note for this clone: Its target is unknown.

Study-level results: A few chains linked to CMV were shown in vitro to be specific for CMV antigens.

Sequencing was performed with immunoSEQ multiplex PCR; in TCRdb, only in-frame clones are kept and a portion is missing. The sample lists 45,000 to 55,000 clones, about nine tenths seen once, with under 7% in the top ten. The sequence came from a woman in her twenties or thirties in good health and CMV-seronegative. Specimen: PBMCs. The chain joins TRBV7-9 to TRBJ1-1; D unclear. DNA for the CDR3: TGTGCCAGCAGCTTTAGCGCCACTGAAGCTTTCTTT. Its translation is CASSFSATEAFF.